Listed below are T cell receptor beta chains from one sample, sequenced in a study of control samples from healthy donors and cancer patients. Produced via immunoSEQ multiplex PCR; TCRdb's table is partial and in-frame only. The data contain fewer than 200,000 clones, about 94% of them seen just once; the ten biggest clones take up about 14%. Source material: PBMCs. Source of these receptors: a man aged 60-69 years with colorectal cancer. CDR3s include the opening cysteine and the closing phenylalanine or tryptophan. Fields, in order: clone size, V gene, J gene, D gene, CDR3 DNA, CDR3 protein. A D gene is named only where the DNA matches it firmly. Part of the rows lack a size; the others show once, few, many or a class for expanded clones.

size: NA; V: TRBV5-1; J: TRBJ2-5; D: NA; DNA: TGCGCCAGCAGGGGGGTTGGGGAGACCCAGTACTTC; CDR3: CASRGVGETQYF
size: once; V: TRBV29-1; J: TRBJ1-1; D: TRBD1; DNA: TGCAGCGTTTTCGGACAGGGGAACACTGAAGCTTTCTTT; CDR3: CSVFGQGNTEAFF
size: NA; V: TRBV29-1; J: TRBJ2-7; D: TRBD1; DNA: TGCAGCGTTGACCTGGGACAGGGACTCTCCTACGAGCAGTACTTC; CDR3: CSVDLGQGLSYEQYF
size: few; V: TRBV5-1; J: TRBJ1-2; D: TRBD1; DNA: TGCGCCAGCAGCTTGGATCTCGACAGGGCGTTAAACTATGGCTACACCTTC; CDR3: CASSLDLDRALNYGYTF
size: NA; V: TRBV7-2; J: TRBJ1-2; D: TRBD1; DNA: TGTGCCAGCAGCAAGGGACAGGGCAGCTATGGCTACACCTTC; CDR3: CASSKGQGSYGYTF
size: NA; V: TRBV7-9; J: TRBJ1-5; D: NA; DNA: TGTGCCAGCAGCCCCCTCGGGGTCAATCAGCCCCAGCATTTT; CDR3: CASSPLGVNQPQHF
size: NA; V: TRBV19; J: TRBJ2-1; D: TRBD2; DNA: TGTGCCAGTAGTATACCCCCGCGGCGGGGGGAGATCAATGAGCAGTTCTTC; CDR3: CASSIPPRRGEINEQFF
size: NA; V: TRBV11-2; J: TRBJ2-5; D: NA; DNA: TGTGCCAGCAGCTTAGATCAAGAGACCCAGTACTTC; CDR3: CASSLDQETQYF
size: NA; V: TRBV6-5; J: TRBJ1-3; D: TRBD1; DNA: TGTGCCAGCAGTCCCGGGACAGGGGTAGGAAACACCATATATTTT; CDR3: CASSPGTGVGNTIYF
size: NA; V: TRBV6-5; J: TRBJ1-1; D: NA; DNA: TGTGCCAGCAGGCGGATGGTGAACACTGAAGCTTTCTTT; CDR3: CASRRMVNTEAFF
size: NA; V: TRBV11-2; J: TRBJ1-2; D: NA; DNA: TGTGCCAGCAGCTCTGGGGGGGCAGGGCCGCGGTATGGCTACACCTTC; CDR3: CASSSGGAGPRYGYTF
size: NA; V: TRBV11-2; J: TRBJ2-5; D: NA; DNA: TGTGCCAGCAGCTTAGATACGGAGGAGACCCAGTACTTC; CDR3: CASSLDTEETQYF
size: NA; V: TRBV7-9; J: TRBJ1-4; D: TRBD1; DNA: TGTGCTTGCGGGACAGCAACTAATGAAAAACTGTTTTTT; CDR3: CACGTATNEKLFF
size: NA; V: TRBV21-1; J: TRBJ2-3; D: NA; DNA: TGTGCCAGCAGCTCCAGAGGGACAGGGATTAAAGATACGCAGTATTTT; CDR3: CASSSRGTGIKDTQYF
size: NA; V: TRBV3-1/TRBV3-2; J: TRBJ2-7; D: NA; DNA: TGTGCCAGCAGCCAAGGGCAGGTTGGGAACGAGCAGTACTTC; CDR3: CASSQGQVGNEQYF
size: NA; V: TRBV19; J: TRBJ1-5; D: TRBD1; DNA: TGTGCCAGTACCACAGCCGTTACAGGGGGCGTGGGTCAGCCCCAGCATTTT; CDR3: CASTTAVTGGVGQPQHF
size: NA; V: TRBV18; J: TRBJ2-1; D: TRBD1; DNA: TGTGCCAGCTCACCGGGGACAGGGGGCTACAATGAGCAGTTCTTC; CDR3: CASSPGTGGYNEQFF
size: few; V: TRBV20-1; J: TRBJ2-1; D: NA; DNA: TGCAGTGCTAGTCCATCGGGGACCCAGTTCTTC; CDR3: CSASPSGTQFF
size: NA; V: TRBV6-2/TRBV6-3; J: TRBJ1-2; D: NA; DNA: TGTGCCAGCAGTTCAGGGTCTGGCTACACCTTC; CDR3: CASSSGSGYTF
size: NA; V: TRBV5-1; J: TRBJ2-1; D: TRBD2; DNA: TGCGCCAGCAGCCCGAGACCCGGGGGGGCCACCTACAATGAGCAGTTCTTC; CDR3: CASSPRPGGATYNEQFF
size: NA; V: TRBV30; J: TRBJ2-7; D: NA; DNA: TGTGCCTGGGGACAGCCCTACGAGCAGTACTTC; CDR3: CAWGQPYEQYF
size: NA; V: TRBV2; J: TRBJ2-1; D: NA; DNA: TGTGCCAGCAGTCGACAGGCTCTCCCTGAGCAGTTCTTC; CDR3: CASSRQALPEQFF
size: NA; V: TRBV27; J: TRBJ1-2; D: TRBD1; DNA: TGTGCCAGCAGTCCAAAACAGGGGGCTCATAACTATGGCTACACCTTC; CDR3: CASSPKQGAHNYGYTF
size: NA; V: TRBV18; J: TRBJ1-1; D: TRBD1; DNA: TGTGCCAGCTCACGATTCCCAGGGGGTAACACTGAAGCTTTCTTT; CDR3: CASSRFPGGNTEAFF
size: NA; V: TRBV5-1; J: TRBJ2-3; D: NA; DNA: TGCGCCAGCAGCTGGGACATTAGCACAGATACGCAGTATTTT; CDR3: CASSWDISTDTQYF
size: NA; V: TRBV27; J: TRBJ2-5; D: NA; DNA: TGTGCCAGCAAAATAACCAGCTTCGGGAGAGAGACCCAGTACTTC; CDR3: CASKITSFGRETQYF
size: NA; V: TRBV10-3; J: TRBJ2-5; D: TRBD2; DNA: TGTGCCATCAGTCAACTAGCGGGTGTCCAAGAGACCCAGTACTTC; CDR3: CAISQLAGVQETQYF
size: NA; V: TRBV27; J: TRBJ2-1; D: TRBD2; DNA: TGTGCCAGCAGTTTACCCCCTTTGGCGGGGGGGACTTACAATGAGCAGTTCTTC; CDR3: CASSLPPLAGGTYNEQFF
size: NA; V: TRBV5-1; J: TRBJ2-1; D: TRBD2; DNA: TGCGCCAGCAGCTTGTGGCTAGCGGGGGGCTCTAGCTCCTACAATGAGCAGTTCTTC; CDR3: CASSLWLAGGSSSYNEQFF
size: NA; V: TRBV4-1; J: TRBJ1-5; D: TRBD1; DNA: TGCGCCAGCAGCCAAGATGACAGGGTCGGTCAGCCCCAGCATTTT; CDR3: CASSQDDRVGQPQHF
size: once; V: TRBV6-5; J: TRBJ1-2; D: NA; DNA: TGTGCCAGCAGTTACGACAGAAACTATGGCTACACCTTC; CDR3: CASSYDRNYGYTF
size: NA; V: TRBV19; J: TRBJ2-3; D: TRBD1; DNA: TGTGCCAGTAGTTTGACAGGGGGCGGGGGCGCAGATACGCAGTATTTT; CDR3: CASSLTGGGGADTQYF
size: NA; V: TRBV6-6; J: TRBJ1-5; D: TRBD1; DNA: TGTGCCACCTCGGACAGGGGCGCTCAGCCCCAGCATTTT; CDR3: CATSDRGAQPQHF
size: NA; V: TRBV7-9; J: TRBJ2-3; D: NA; DNA: TGTGCCAGCAGCTCCGAGGGGCCTGGCACAGATACGCAGTATTTT; CDR3: CASSSEGPGTDTQYF
size: NA; V: TRBV19; J: TRBJ1-2; D: NA; DNA: TGTGCCAGTAGAAGACAGTCTAACTATGGCTACACCTTC; CDR3: CASRRQSNYGYTF
size: NA; V: TRBV6-5; J: TRBJ1-4; D: NA; DNA: TGTGCCTTGGGGGGGCCAGGTCGGATTAATGAAAAACTGTTTTTT; CDR3: CALGGPGRINEKLFF
size: NA; V: TRBV12-3/TRBV12-4; J: TRBJ1-3; D: NA; DNA: TGTGCCAGCAGTTTATTCTCTGGAAACACCATATATTTT; CDR3: CASSLFSGNTIYF
size: few; V: TRBV9; J: TRBJ1-2; D: NA; DNA: TGTGCCAGCGCCCCCACGGTGAACTATGGCTACACCTTC; CDR3: CASAPTVNYGYTF
size: NA; V: TRBV19; J: TRBJ1-1; D: TRBD1; DNA: TGTGCCTCCAACAGGGGACAAACTGAAGCTTTCTTT; CDR3: CASNRGQTEAFF
size: NA; V: TRBV27; J: TRBJ2-2; D: NA; DNA: TGTGCCAGCAGAAACAGGAGGGGTTACACCGGGGAGCTGTTTTTT; CDR3: CASRNRRGYTGELFF
size: NA; V: TRBV7-6; J: TRBJ2-2; D: NA; DNA: TGTGCCAGCAGCTTACGCTTGACCGGGGAGCTGTTTTTT; CDR3: CASSLRLTGELFF
size: once; V: TRBV5-1; J: TRBJ2-1; D: TRBD2; DNA: TGCGCCAGCAGCCCCGGACTAGCGGGGGGGCACTCCTACAATGAGCAGTTCTTC; CDR3: CASSPGLAGGHSYNEQFF
size: NA; V: TRBV30; J: TRBJ1-5; D: NA; DNA: TGTGCCTGGAGCTCGCGGTTCGGGGGCAACAATCAACCCCAGCATTTT; CDR3: CAWSSRFGGNNQPQHF
size: NA; V: TRBV7-9; J: TRBJ2-7; D: TRBD2; DNA: TGTGCCAGCAGCTTAGGAAGACTAGCGGACTCCTACGAGCAGTACTTC; CDR3: CASSLGRLADSYEQYF
size: NA; V: TRBV5-1; J: TRBJ2-1; D: TRBD1; DNA: TGCGCCAGCAGCTCCGGGACAGGGTTCATGGATGAGCAGTTCTTC; CDR3: CASSSGTGFMDEQFF
size: NA; V: TRBV12-5; J: TRBJ1-5; D: TRBD1; DNA: TGTGCTAGTGGTTTGGTAAGGGACAGGCCAGACCAGCCCCAGCATTTT; CDR3: CASGLVRDRPDQPQHF
size: NA; V: TRBV7-2; J: TRBJ2-3; D: TRBD2; DNA: TGTGCCAGCAGCTCTCCGGGACTAGGAGTGGATACGCAGTATTTT; CDR3: CASSSPGLGVDTQYF